These 9 T cell receptor beta chains were all obtained from the same sample, sequenced in a study of blood T cell repertoires in COVID-19. Using immunoSEQ multiplex PCR, the repertoire was profiled, and TCRdb retains in-frame clones only, with some absent. Among about 150,000 clones listed, roughly 91% were seen once. The specimen sequenced was peripheral blood. The receptors originated from a man aged 45-60 years who had recovered from COVID-19.

The V and J genes are TRBV9 and TRBJ1-4; D is possibly TRBD1 (5 bases). The V and J ends lost 4 bases and 8 bases respectively, with 24 bases between them. The germline CDR1 and CDR2 sequences are SGDLS and YYNGEE. CDR3 size: 17 residues. CDR3 sequence (DNA): TGTGCCAGCAGCCCCCCCTTAGGGGCAGGGATTGGGGAAAAACTGTTTTTT. It encodes CASSPPLGAGIGEKLFF. Using reference TRBV9 and TRBJ1-4 for the parts outside the CDR3, the full variable domain is DSGVTQTPKHLITATGQRVTLRCSPRSGDLSVYWYQQSLDQGLQFLIQYYNGEERAKGNILERFSAQQFPDLHSELNLSSLELGDSALYFCASSPPLGAGIGEKLFFGSGTQLSVL.

The chain links TRBV18 to TRBJ2-3; D gene uncertain. The CDR3 extends over 12 amino acids. The germline V and J ends were trimmed by 5 bases and 0 bases, with 3 bases remaining between them. CDR1 is KGHSH, CDR2 LQKENI, per germline. CDR3 nucleotide sequence: TGTGCCAGCTCAGGCAGCACAGATACGCAGTATTTT. This sequence encodes CASSGSTDTQYF.

A few counts support this clone. This chain joins TRBV2 and TRBJ2-2; tentatively, D is TRBD1 (6 bases). This CDR3 has 20 residues. Germline loops: CDR1 SNHLY, CDR2 FYNNEI. V lost 5 bases, J lost 1 base, and 26 bases lay in between. The CDR3 DNA sequence: TGTGCCAGCAGTTTGGGACATGGAACGGAACCGGGATGGAACACCGGGGAGCTGTTTTTT. It specifies CASSLGHGTEPGWNTGELFF.

The chain is built from TRBV7-3 and TRBJ2-1; 8 nucleotides match TRBD2. The CDR3 consists of 15 residues. Germline V gene data show CDR1 as SGHTA and CDR2 as FQGTGA. J gave up 9 bases and V 4 bases, and 11 bases lay outside the gene matches. CDR3 in DNA: TGTGCCAGCAGCTCCCAATCCAGCGGGAGAGGTGAGCAGTTCTTC. Translation gives CASSSQSSGRGEQFF.

The gene calls are TRBV9 and TRBJ2-5; 8 positions match TRBD2. Germline lookup yields CDR1 SGDLS and CDR2 YYNGEE. The length of the CDR3 is 14 residues. After removal of 2 bases from V and 5 bases from J, the junction contained 5 bases not matched to a gene. CDR3: CASSVGGALETQYF. The DNA of the CDR3 is TGTGCCAGCAGCGTCGGGGGGGCCTTGGAGACCCAGTACTTC.

J is TRBJ1-5 and V is TRBV30; D not resolved. The CDR3 consists of 16 residues. CDR1 and CDR2 from the germline V gene are GTSNPN and SVGIG (reference sequence). The germline V and J ends were trimmed by 1 base and 6 bases, with 19 bases remaining between them. The CDR3 DNA reads TGTGCCTGGAGTGCAGCCCCAACCCCTGGGAGTCAGCCCCAGCATTTT. Translation: CAWSAAPTPGSQPQHF.

The gene calls are TRBV6-5 and TRBJ2-1; 9 nucleotides line up with TRBD2. V lost 11 bases, J lost 5 bases, and 7 bases stayed unmatched. CDR1 is MNHEY, CDR2 SVGAGI, per germline. CDR3 size: 13 residues. DNA for the CDR3: TGTGCCGGTAGCGGGAGACTCGACAATGAGCAGTTCTTC. Its protein product is CAGSGRLDNEQFF.

This chain connects TRBV12-3 or TRBV12-4 to TRBJ1-2; the D gene is possibly TRBD1 (5 bases). This CDR3 spans 13 amino acids. The V gene lost 5 bases and the J gene lost 6 bases, with 13 bases spanning the gap. DNA of the CDR3: TGTGCCAGCAGTCGGAAAGGGGCAGATGGCTACACCTTC. Protein product: CASSRKGADGYTF.

This chain joins TRBV19 and TRBJ2-7, with D maybe TRBD1 (6 bases). CDR1 is LNHDA and CDR2 is SQIVND in the germline V gene (reference sequence). The CDR3 extends over 14 amino acids. V was clipped by 4 bases and J by 3 bases, with 13 bases between them. For the CDR3, the DNA is TGTGCCAGTAGTACGCCGGACAGCGGCTACGAGCAGTACTTC. This codes for CASSTPDSGYEQYF.